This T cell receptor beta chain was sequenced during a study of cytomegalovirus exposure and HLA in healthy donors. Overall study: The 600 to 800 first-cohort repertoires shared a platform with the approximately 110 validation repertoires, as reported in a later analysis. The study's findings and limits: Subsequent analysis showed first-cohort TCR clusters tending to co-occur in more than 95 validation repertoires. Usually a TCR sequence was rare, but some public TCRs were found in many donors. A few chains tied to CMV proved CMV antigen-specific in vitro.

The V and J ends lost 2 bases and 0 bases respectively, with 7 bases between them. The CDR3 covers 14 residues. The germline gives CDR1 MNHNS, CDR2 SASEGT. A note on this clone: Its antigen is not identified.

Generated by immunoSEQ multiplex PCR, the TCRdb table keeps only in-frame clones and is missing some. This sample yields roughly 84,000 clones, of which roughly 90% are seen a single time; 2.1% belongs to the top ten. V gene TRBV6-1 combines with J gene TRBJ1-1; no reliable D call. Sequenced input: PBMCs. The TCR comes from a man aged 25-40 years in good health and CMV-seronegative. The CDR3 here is CASSESGMNTEAFF. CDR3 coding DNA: TGTGCCAGCAGTGAATCGGGGATGAACACTGAAGCTTTCTTT.